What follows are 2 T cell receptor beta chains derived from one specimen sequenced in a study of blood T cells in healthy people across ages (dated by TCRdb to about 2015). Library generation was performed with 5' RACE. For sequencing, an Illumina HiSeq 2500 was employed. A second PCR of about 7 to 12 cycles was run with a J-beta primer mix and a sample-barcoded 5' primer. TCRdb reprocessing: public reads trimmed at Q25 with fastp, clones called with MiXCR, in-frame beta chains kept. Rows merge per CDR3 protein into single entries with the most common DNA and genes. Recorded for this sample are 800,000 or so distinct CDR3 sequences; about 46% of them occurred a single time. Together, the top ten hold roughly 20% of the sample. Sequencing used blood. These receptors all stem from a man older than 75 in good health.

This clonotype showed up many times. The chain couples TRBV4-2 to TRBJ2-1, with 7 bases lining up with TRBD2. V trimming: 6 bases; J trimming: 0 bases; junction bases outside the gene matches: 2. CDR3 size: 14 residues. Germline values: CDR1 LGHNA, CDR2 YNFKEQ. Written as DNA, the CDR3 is TGTGCCAGCAGGCGGGAGTCCTCCTACAATGAGCAGTTCTTC. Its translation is CASRRESSYNEQFF.

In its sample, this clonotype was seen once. The CDR3 DNA is TGTGCCACCAGCAGAGCTAGGGGGGCCACTGAAGCTTTCTTT. Protein: CATSRARGATEAFF. The gene calls are TRBV15 and TRBJ1-1, with a weak D call TRBD1 (6 bases). Trimming shortened V by 1 base and J by 4 bases, and 10 bases separated the two germline ends. The V gene's germline CDR1 is LNHNV and CDR2 YYDKDF (reference sequence). The CDR3 is 14 residues long.